This is a list of T cell receptor beta chains from one sample in a study of blood T cell repertoires in COVID-19. Method: immunoSEQ multiplex PCR; TCRdb's copy keeps in-frame clones and lacks some. The table includes tens of thousands of clones, about 88% detected once. Source material: peripheral blood. Receptors were obtained from a human donor in a cohort sampled during active COVID-19. CDR3s include the opening cysteine and the closing phenylalanine or tryptophan.

TRBV5-1	TRBJ1-1	CASSLTGSNTEAFF
TRBV2	TRBJ1-5	CASSPSGGDGNQPQHF
TRBV7-9	TRBJ2-1	CASSLTGVSNEQFF
TRBV7-9	TRBJ1-2	CASYAGPYGYTF
TRBV3-1/TRBV3-2	TRBJ2-3	CASSRRGGGTDTQYF
TRBV4-1	TRBJ2-1	CASASFGAGPSSYNEQFF
TRBV4-2	TRBJ2-2	CASSQGGGSWTGELFF
TRBV5-4	TRBJ1-2	CASSLAGPVGDYGYTF
TRBV5-1	TRBJ2-7	CASSVQGASYEQYF
TRBV7-2	TRBJ1-5	CASSLDRANQPQHF
TRBV4-3	TRBJ2-3	CASSQDSGSASGGSDTQYF
TRBV7-2	TRBJ2-3	CASSHPTSATTDTQYF
TRBV7-9	TRBJ2-3	CASSFQGASDTQYF
TRBV7-2	TRBJ2-1	CASSLAMSGYNEQFF
TRBV6-5	TRBJ1-2	CASSHGVDYGYTF
TRBV5-4	TRBJ2-3	CASSLQGAGDTQYF
TRBV7-7	TRBJ2-1	CASSLGDSSYNEQFF
TRBV10-3	TRBJ1-2	CAIIGSGNYGYTF
TRBV6-5	TRBJ1-4	CASMERPTMSEKLFF
TRBV7-9	TRBJ2-7	CASSPRGALYEQYF
TRBV4-2	TRBJ2-3	CASSRSGGASDTQYF
TRBV7-8	TRBJ2-2	CASSLGTGGGTGELFF
TRBV5-6	TRBJ2-3	CASSSRADTQYF
TRBV30	TRBJ1-1	CAWSVLAGASNTEAFF
TRBV7-8	TRBJ1-1	CASKKGVNTEAFF
TRBV5-1	TRBJ1-5	CASSLEAGLGQPQHF
TRBV9	TRBJ1-6	CASSAGGTGEGNSPLHF
TRBV19	TRBJ1-1	CASSTSSRTAGTEAFF
TRBV6-6	TRBJ1-2	CASSYSSGPLDGYTF
TRBV18	TRBJ1-2	CASSPDIPGRGYTF
TRBV19	TRBJ1-2	CASTFDGNYGYTF
TRBV11-1	TRBJ1-1	CASSPNGGGNTEAFF
TRBV19	TRBJ1-6	CASSTGTGPNSPLHF
TRBV5-6	TRBJ1-1	CASNEALNTEAFF
TRBV19	TRBJ1-2	CASSIVRTGGNYGYTF
TRBV7-2	TRBJ2-7	CASSLAPTQGQYF
TRBV6-2/TRBV6-3	TRBJ2-3	CASSLFGGRTDTQYF
TRBV7-2	TRBJ2-3	CASSLEEGTDTQYF
TRBV4-1	TRBJ1-1	CASSQERSGATEAFF
TRBV6-5	TRBJ1-1	CASSKQVYGTEAFF
TRBV7-9	TRBJ1-4	CASRRAEGDEKLFF
TRBV10-2	TRBJ2-1	CASEGHPSYNEQFF
TRBV27	TRBJ2-1	CASSYGTGGYNEQFF
TRBV24-1	TRBJ2-3	CATSESRKGADTQYF
TRBV7-9	TRBJ2-3	CASSLQGSTDTQYF
TRBV29-1	TRBJ1-4	CSVSGTGEEKLFF
TRBV10-2	TRBJ2-7	CASRADRGTEQYF
TRBV6-2/TRBV6-3	TRBJ1-2	CASSYSTGNGYTF
TRBV13	TRBJ2-1	CASSLTTGVWYNEQFF
TRBV5-4	TRBJ2-5	CASSGPGELRETQYF
TRBV19	TRBJ1-5	CASSSRTGAGGGAQHF
TRBV18	TRBJ1-5	CASSPESGRQPQHF
TRBV12-5	TRBJ2-7	CASGLVFDPKEQYF
TRBV6-5	TRBJ1-6	CASSRSNSPLHF
TRBV19	TRBJ2-1	CASNEGSGGYNEQFF
TRBV19	TRBJ2-1	CASSIHRRGPYNEQFF
TRBV6-2/TRBV6-3	TRBJ2-1	CASSYPSLASYSYNEQFF